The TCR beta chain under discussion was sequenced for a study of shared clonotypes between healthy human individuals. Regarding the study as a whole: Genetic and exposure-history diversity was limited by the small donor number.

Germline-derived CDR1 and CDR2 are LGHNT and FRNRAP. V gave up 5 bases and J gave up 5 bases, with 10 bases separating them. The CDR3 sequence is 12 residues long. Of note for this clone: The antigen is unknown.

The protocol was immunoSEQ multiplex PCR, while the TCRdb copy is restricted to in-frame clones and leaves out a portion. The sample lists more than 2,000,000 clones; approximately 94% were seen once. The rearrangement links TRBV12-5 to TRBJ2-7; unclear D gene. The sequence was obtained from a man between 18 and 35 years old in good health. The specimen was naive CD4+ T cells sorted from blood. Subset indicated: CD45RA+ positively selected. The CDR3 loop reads CASGLPPNEQYF. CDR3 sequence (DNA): TGTGCTAGTGGTCTCCCCCCCAACGAGCAGTACTTC.